The 26 T cell receptor beta chains listed next were all sequenced from one sample in a study of control samples from healthy donors and cancer patients. TCRdb keeps only in-frame clones here, not all; method: immunoSEQ multiplex PCR. The sample carries about 130,000 clones, around nine tenths recorded once. The sample taken for sequencing was blood. The source of these receptors is a man in his late teens or twenties in good health.

This chain connects TRBV6-2 or TRBV6-3 to TRBJ1-5, with a possible D match to TRBD1 (5 bases). The CDR3 runs 16 residues. V was cut by 1 base and J by 4 bases, with 14 bases left in between. CDR1 and CDR2 (germline): MNHEY, SVGEGT. DNA of the CDR3: TGTGCCAGCAGTTACTTCTCCGGGGGGAAGAATCAGCCCCAGCATTTT. Protein: CASSYFSGGKNQPQHF.

This clone appeared once. The chain joins TRBV18 to TRBJ1-4, with TRBD1 identical over 10 bases. V lost 2 bases to trimming and J lost 4 bases; unmatched junction nucleotides: 10. This CDR3 region has 18 residues. CDR1 and CDR2 from the germline V gene are KGHSH and LQKENI. For the CDR3, the DNA is TGTGCCAGCTCACCAACCCGGGGACAGGGGAGAGATAATGAAAAACTGTTTTTT. It translates to CASSPTRGQGRDNEKLFF.

J is TRBJ2-2 and V is TRBV19; D may be TRBD2 (6 bases). The CDR3 totals 15 residues. The germline V gene encodes CDR1 LNHDA and CDR2 SQIVND (reference sequence). Trimming took 5 bases from V and 3 from J, leaving 13 bases between them. The CDR3 spells CASSPPTRDTGELFF. CDR3 coding DNA: TGTGCCAGTAGTCCTCCGACTAGGGACACCGGGGAGCTGTTTTTT.

The V and J genes are TRBV2 and TRBJ2-5; possible D gene TRBD1, 6 bases. V lost 7 bases to trimming and J lost 3 bases, with 9 bases between them. CDR3 length: 12 residues. Germline assignment: CDR1 SNHLY and CDR2 FYNNEI. CDR3 nucleotide sequence: TGTGCCAGCACTGGACAGAAAGAGACCCAGTACTTC. It is translated as CASTGQKETQYF.

CDR3 protein: CASSRWDGYGYTF. CDR3 nucleotide sequence: TGTGCCAGCAGTCGATGGGACGGCTATGGCTACACCTTC. The V and J genes are TRBV12-3 or TRBV12-4 and TRBJ1-2, with a weak D call TRBD1 (5 bases). This CDR3 has 13 amino acids. Trimming took 5 bases from V and 4 from J, leaving 11 bases between them.

This clone was seen a few times. Distinct nucleotide sequences in the sample also encode this CDR3. The V and J genes are TRBV5-1 and TRBJ1-5; D may be TRBD1 (6 bases). This CDR3 has 15 amino acids. The V and J ends lost 0 bases and 4 bases respectively, with 11 bases between them. In germline, CDR1 is SGHRS, CDR2 YFSETQ. The CDR3 here is CASSLDGQPNQPQHF. The CDR3 nucleotides are TGCGCCAGCAGCTTGGATGGACAGCCTAATCAGCCCCAGCATTTT.

This rearrangement joins TRBV4-1 to TRBJ1-3; 9 positions agree with TRBD1. Germline values: CDR1 MGHRA, CDR2 YSYEKL. The junction had 9 bases not matched to a gene; V was cut back by 0 bases and J by 0 bases. The CDR3 length is 19 residues. The CDR3 reads CASSQDAFRDRVSGNTIYF. The CDR3 bases are TGCGCCAGCAGCCAAGATGCCTTCCGGGACAGGGTCTCTGGAAACACCATATATTTT.

The gene calls are TRBV7-9 and TRBJ1-2; TRBD1 might be the D (6 bases). V dropped 0 bases and J dropped 4 bases, with 12 bases sitting between them. This CDR3 is built from 15 residues. Germline loops: CDR1 SEHNR, CDR2 FQNEAQ (reference sequence). The CDR3 nucleotides are TGTGCCAGCAGCTTAGCCGTCGGAGGGGGCTATGGCTACACCTTC. This sequence encodes CASSLAVGGGYGYTF. Full variable domain (missing parts from reference TRBV7-9 and TRBJ1-2): DTGVSQNPRHKITKRGQNVTFRCDPISEHNRLYWYRQTLGQGPEFLTYFQNEAQLEKSRLLSDRFSAERPKGSFSTLEIQRTEQGDSAMYLCASSLAVGGGYGYTFGSGTRLTVV.

The genes are TRBV7-9 and TRBJ1-5, with 9 bases lining up with TRBD1. This CDR3 has 13 amino acids. The germline V gene encodes CDR1 SEHNR and CDR2 FQNEAQ (reference sequence). Unmatched junction bases numbered 8, after V lost 10 bases and J lost 7 bases. The CDR3 nucleotides are TGTGCCACAACAGGGGGCGCGGAGCAGCCCCAGCATTTT. Protein: CATTGGAEQPQHF. Full variable domain (missing parts from reference TRBV7-9 and TRBJ1-5): DTGVSQNPRHKITKRGQNVTFRCDPISEHNRLYWYRQTLGQGPEFLTYFQNEAQLEKSRLLSDRFSAERPKGSFSTLEIQRTEQGDSAMYLCATTGGAEQPQHFGDGTRLSIL.

This clone occurred once. The chain has TRBV11-2 and TRBJ2-1; 13 bases fit TRBD2. Germline assignment: CDR1 SGHAT and CDR2 FQNNGV. V was clipped by 3 bases and J by 7 bases; unmatched bases: 3. This CDR3 region has 15 residues. CDR3 coding DNA: TGTGCCAGCAGCTTGGGGACTAGCGGGATGAATGAGCAGTTCTTC. Translation gives CASSLGTSGMNEQFF.

The rearrangement joins TRBV15 to TRBJ2-5; D is perhaps TRBD2 (6 bases). Germline lookup yields CDR1 LNHNV and CDR2 YYDKDF (reference sequence). Trimming took off 0 bases at V and 4 bases at J, with 12 bases between the two ends. The CDR3 extends over 15 amino acids. The CDR3 coding sequence is TGTGCCACCAGCAGAGATCCTGGAGGGACAGAGACCCAGTACTTC. Translation gives CATSRDPGGTETQYF.

The gene calls are TRBV30 and TRBJ1-4; perhaps TRBD1 as D (5 bases). In germline, CDR1 is GTSNPN, CDR2 SVGIG (reference sequence). The V end was cut by 0 bases, the J end by 7 bases, with 9 bases between. This CDR3 is built from 13 residues. Here the CDR3 reads CAWSVQGGEKLFF. DNA of the CDR3: TGTGCCTGGAGTGTCCAGGGAGGTGAAAAACTGTTTTTT. Combining the CDR3 with reference TRBV30 and TRBJ1-4 gives the whole variable domain SQTIHQWPATLVQPVGSPLSLECTVEGTSNPNLYWYRQAAGRGLQLLFYSVGIGQISSEVPQNLSASRPQDRQFILSSKKLLLSDSGFYLCAWSVQGGEKLFFGSGTQLSVL.

CDR3 DNA sequence: TGTGCCAGCAGCCCCCGGTTCTCTGGAAACACCATATATTTT. It translates to CASSPRFSGNTIYF. The genes are TRBV11-2 and TRBJ1-3; D gene uncertain. Germline V lookup: CDR1 SGHAT, CDR2 FQNNGV. Trimming removed 5 bases from V and 0 bases from J, with 8 bases in between. The CDR3 length is 14 residues. Drawing the rest from reference TRBV11-2 and TRBJ1-3, the complete variable domain is EAGVAQSPRYKIIEKRQSVAFWCNPISGHATLYWYQQILGQGPKLLIQFQNNGVVDDSQLPKDRFSAERLKGVDSTLKIQPAKLEDSAVYLCASSPRFSGNTIYFGEGSWLTVV.

Only a few counts were recorded for this clone. The rearrangement uses TRBV6-4 and TRBJ1-5, with D hard to call. Germline V gene sequence: CDR1 MRHNA, CDR2 SNTAGT. V lost 2 bases, J lost 1 base, and 3 bases lay in between. This CDR3 has 13 residues. Here the CDR3 DNA reads TGTGCCAGCAGTGACAGGAGCAATCAGCCCCAGCATTTT. Protein sequence: CASSDRSNQPQHF.

The chain carries TRBV5-4 and TRBJ2-7, with 8 bases fitting TRBD1. Germline V gene sequence: CDR1 SGHNT, CDR2 YYREEE (reference sequence). The CDR3 has 13 residues. Trimming cost V 8 bases and J 1 base; bases outside gene matches: 5. CDR3 loop: CASSRDRSYEQYV. The CDR3 coding sequence is TGTGCCAGTAGTCGGGACAGGTCCTACGAGCAGTACGTC.

The J gene is TRBJ2-1, the V gene TRBV19; D may be TRBD2 (6 bases). Per the germline V gene, CDR1 is LNHDA and CDR2 is SQIVND (reference sequence). There are 14 residues in the CDR3. V lost 7 bases and J lost 7, with 17 bases in between. DNA of the CDR3: TGTGCCAGTAAAGTCCCGGGAGTATTGAATGAGCAGTTCTTC. The encoded protein is CASKVPGVLNEQFF.

This sequence joins TRBV7-2 and TRBJ2-5; 13 bases align to TRBD2. The V gene's germline CDR1 is SGHTA and CDR2 FQGNSA. J lost 4 bases, V lost 5 bases, and 10 bases had no gene match. This CDR3 has 17 amino acids. CDR3 in amino acids: CASSLGLAGPRGETQYF. DNA of the CDR3: TGTGCCAGCAGCCTGGGACTAGCGGGGCCTAGGGGAGAGACCCAGTACTTC.

The gene calls are TRBV10-2 and TRBJ1-2; 9 bases fit TRBD1. The length of the CDR3 is 13 residues. Germline CDR1 and CDR2: WSHSY and SAAADI. The junction had 1 base not matched to a gene; V was cut back by 0 bases and J by 8 bases. The CDR3, as DNA: TGCGCCAGCAGTGAGTCGGACAGGGGCGGCTACACCTTC. The encoded protein is CASSESDRGGYTF.

The V and J genes are TRBV9 and TRBJ1-1, with 9 bases identical to TRBD1. Germline V gene data show CDR1 as SGDLS and CDR2 as YYNGEE. CDR3 length equals 14 residues. Unmatched junction bases numbered 8, after V lost 3 bases and J lost 8 bases. CDR3 DNA: TGTGCCAGCAGCGGGACAGGGGTGAACAGGGAAGCTTTCTTT. It yields the protein CASSGTGVNREAFF.

The rearrangement links TRBV2 to TRBJ1-1; D unresolved. Looked up from germline, CDR1 is SNHLY and CDR2 is FYNNEI. The CDR3 is 14 amino acids. V was pared by 7 bases and J by 5 bases, with 17 bases between. The chain's CDR3 is CASIPGRARTEAFF. The CDR3 DNA reads TGTGCCAGCATTCCCGGGAGGGCGCGGACTGAAGCTTTCTTT.

This chain links TRBV7-9 with TRBJ1-4; the D is unclear. This CDR3 spans 16 amino acids. Trimming took 1 base from V and 0 from J, leaving 9 bases between them. Germline V gene sequence: CDR1 SEHNR, CDR2 FQNEAQ (reference sequence). The CDR3 DNA is TGTGCCAGCAGCTTAGTGAGGTATCCAACTAATGAAAAACTGTTTTTT. Amino acids: CASSLVRYPTNEKLFF.

This chain connects TRBV5-4 to TRBJ2-1; 7 nucleotides match TRBD1. Germline V gene data show CDR1 as SGHNT and CDR2 as YYREEE (reference sequence). The CDR3 runs to 14 residues. V lost 4 bases, J lost 8 bases, and 9 bases stayed unmatched. CDR3 amino acids: CASSLTQGSDEQFF. The CDR3 DNA reads as TGTGCCAGCAGCCTTACACAGGGGAGCGATGAGCAGTTCTTC.

The DNA for the CDR3 is TGTGCCACCAGTGACCAGGACGGACCTGGTAATGAGCAGTTCTTC. Amino acids: CATSDQDGPGNEQFF. The chain couples TRBV24-1 to TRBJ2-1; D remains unclear. Germline CDR1 is KGHDR and CDR2 is SFDVKD. The CDR3 totals 15 residues. The V end was cut by 4 bases, the J end by 7 bases, with 16 bases between.

CDR3: CASSTDGRPKDGYTF. The CDR3 DNA reads TGTGCCAGCAGCACCGATGGACGACCAAAGGATGGCTACACCTTC. The chain uses TRBV28 and TRBJ1-2; the D is unclear. CDR1 and CDR2 (germline): MDHEN, SYDVKM. V was shortened by 6 bases and J by 6 bases, with 20 bases between the two germline ends. This CDR3 comprises 15 residues.

This chain's CDR3 is CASSPSGTSGADTQYF. The DNA of the CDR3 is TGCGCCAGCAGCCCTTCCGGGACTAGCGGGGCAGATACGCAGTATTTT. The genes are TRBV4-3 and TRBJ2-3; 13 bases fit TRBD2. V shed 4 bases and J 4 bases; nucleotides not matched to a gene: 5. The CDR3 sequence is 16 residues long. Germline V gene sequence: CDR1 LGHNA, CDR2 YSLEER.

This chain joins TRBV4-1 and TRBJ1-5, with a tentative D call TRBD1 (5 bases). The ends were cut back, 3 bases at V and 4 bases at J, with 13 bases in the middle. Per germline, CDR1 MGHRA and CDR2 YSYEKL. The CDR3 loop spans 15 amino acids. CDR3 in amino acids: CASSHPDSPNQPQHF. The CDR3 DNA sequence: TGCGCCAGCAGCCACCCCGACAGTCCAAATCAGCCCCAGCATTTT.